Listed here are 22 T cell receptor beta chains from one sample, sequenced in a study of naive and memory T cell subsets. Study observations and caveats: Possibly reflecting memory cells re-expressing CD45RA, a few larger clonotypes occurred in naive repertoires, especially CD8.

Their cognate antigens are unknown. Two oligonucleotides, mixed equimolar, formed the beta constant-region primer covering TRBC1 and TRBC2. The ligated cDNA underwent four PCR rounds using SP2 and nested alpha and beta constant-region primers. TCRdb processed the UMI-ligation and nested PCR reads anew with MiXCR; each CDR3 protein has one entry. The table lists around 140,000 distinct CDR3 sequences, approximately 22% of them singletons. Sequencing was performed on naive CD4+ T cells from blood. These receptors were obtained from a human donor in good health.

J is TRBJ2-1 and V is TRBV28; 9 bases line up with TRBD1. Per germline, CDR1 MDHEN and CDR2 SYDVKM. The V segment lost 8 bases and the J segment 8 bases; nucleotides outside the gene matches: 16. The CDR3 contains 16 residues. CDR3 amino acids: CASSMRLDRGRHEQFF. The CDR3 DNA reads TGTGCCAGCTCTATGAGATTGGACAGGGGACGGCATGAGCAGTTCTTC.

With regard to this clonotype: One end of the junction does not line up with germline, which may come from a read error. The gene calls are TRBV27 and TRBJ1-3, with D perhaps matching TRBD1 (5 bases). This CDR3 spans 13 amino acids. Germline-derived CDR1 and CDR2 are MNHEY and SMNVEV (reference sequence). The CDR3 DNA sequence: TGTGTCAGCTCCAGGACATCTGGAAACACCATATATTTT. This encodes CVSSRTSGNTIYF.

V and J are TRBV28 and TRBJ2-2; D not resolved. Per germline, CDR1 MDHEN and CDR2 SYDVKM. The CDR3 has 13 residues. Trimming cost V 10 bases and J 6 bases, with 15 bases left between them. The CDR3 DNA is TGTGCCACCCTGACACCCGGACCCGGGGAGCTGTTTTTT. Protein: CATLTPGPGELFF.

The chain recombines TRBV20-1 with TRBJ2-6; possible D gene TRBD1, 6 bases. CDR3 length: 14 residues. Germline CDR1 reads DFQATT; CDR2 reads SNEGSKA (reference sequence). V was clipped by 5 bases and J by 4 bases, with 12 bases between them. CDR3 in DNA: TGCAGTGCTTACAGGGCTTCGGGGGCCAACGTCCTGACTTTC. Amino acids: CSAYRASGANVLTF.

This clonotype showed up just a few times. The gene calls are TRBV7-3 and TRBJ2-3, with a weak D call TRBD2 (6 bases). This CDR3 has 16 amino acids. Deletions cut 1 base from V and 2 bases from J, with 13 bases between. CDR1 and CDR2 (germline): SGHTA, FQGTGA. The CDR3 coding sequence is TGTGCCAGCAGCTTAAACGGGGGACCGTTCACAGATACGCAGTATTTT. This sequence encodes CASSLNGGPFTDTQYF. The whole variable domain, filled in from reference TRBV7-3 and TRBJ2-3, reads GAGVSQTPSNKVTEKGKYVELRCDPISGHTALYWYRQSLGQGPEFLIYFQGTGAADDSGLPNDRFFAVRPEGSVSTLKIQRTERGDSAVYLCASSLNGGPFTDTQYFGPGTRLTVL.

The rearrangement joins TRBV7-3 to TRBJ2-1; D might be TRBD1 or TRBD2, each matching 5 bases. Germline CDR1 and CDR2: SGHTA and FQGTGA. V was cut by 4 bases and J by 8 bases, with 9 bases left in between. There are 12 residues in the CDR3. The CDR3 DNA reads TGTGCCAGCAGCTCTCTGGGGGATGAGCAGTTCTTC. The encoded protein is CASSSLGDEQFF.

This clonotype was seen at least ten times. CDR3 nucleotide sequence: TGTGCCAGCAGCTCTACTTTCACTAGCGGCTACAATGAGCAGTTCTTC. Its protein product is CASSSTFTSGYNEQFF. This chain joins TRBV7-6 and TRBJ2-1; TRBD2 aligns across 8 bases. This CDR3 comprises 16 residues. V shed 4 bases and J 3 bases; nucleotides not matched to a gene: 8. Germline values: CDR1 SGHVS, CDR2 FNYEAQ.

Only a few counts were recorded for this clonotype. V and J are TRBV10-2 and TRBJ1-5; tentative D call: TRBD1 (6 bases). CDR1 and CDR2 from the germline V gene are WSHSY and SAAADI. The CDR3 totals 13 residues. Trimming stripped 9 bases from V and 5 bases from J, with 14 bases between. The CDR3, as DNA: TGCGCCAGTACGACAGGCGGGTATCAGCCCCAGCATTTT. Amino acid sequence: CASTTGGYQPQHF.

The chain joins TRBV6-2 or TRBV6-3 to TRBJ2-4; D call uncertain. The CDR3 runs to 16 residues. V lost 6 bases to trimming and J lost 0 bases, with 15 bases between them. The germline V gene encodes CDR1 MNHEY and CDR2 SVGEGT. The CDR3 here is CASRPNTVLAKNIQYF. The CDR3 DNA reads as TGTGCCAGCAGACCGAACACCGTCTTAGCCAAAAACATTCAGTACTTC.

V is TRBV25-1 and J is TRBJ2-5, with 8 bases matching TRBD2. The germline V gene has CDR1 MGHDK and CDR2 SYGVNS. The CDR3 sequence is 16 residues long. V gave up 3 bases and J gave up 1 base; unmatched junction bases: 7. The CDR3 loop reads CASSDQAGEIQETQYF. The CDR3 DNA follows: TGTGCCAGCAGTGATCAAGCGGGAGAGATCCAAGAGACCCAGTACTTC.

The chain is built from TRBV5-1 and TRBJ2-7; 9 positions match TRBD1. CDR3 length equals 15 residues. Looked up from germline, CDR1 is SGHRS and CDR2 is YFSETQ. J lost 4 bases, V lost 4 bases, and 9 bases had no gene match. The CDR3 spells CASSKWTGTGYEQYF. The CDR3 DNA reads TGCGCCAGCAGCAAGTGGACCGGGACAGGGTACGAGCAGTACTTC.

The table lists this clonotype with a few counts. This sequence joins TRBV29-1 and TRBJ1-1, with TRBD1 matching over 7 bases. This CDR3 has 11 residues. Losses at the gene ends were 6 bases for V and 6 bases for J; bases not matched to a gene: 4. CDR1 is SQVTM, CDR2 ANQGSEA, per germline. CDR3 loop: CSVPGTAEAFF. For the CDR3, the DNA is TGCAGCGTCCCAGGGACAGCTGAAGCTTTCTTT.

The table lists this clonotype with a few counts. CDR3 in DNA: TGCAGTGCTGGACCGGGAGGAAACACAGATACGCAGTATTTT. This codes for CSAGPGGNTDTQYF. The V gene is TRBV20-1, the J gene TRBJ2-3, with 7 bases fitting TRBD2. The ends lost 5 bases at V and 2 bases at J; junction bases unmatched: 7. The CDR3 runs to 14 residues. Germline V CDR1 and CDR2: DFQATT, SNEGSKA (reference sequence).

The CDR3 is CASSIRGARYEQYF. CDR3 DNA: TGTGCCAGTAGTATAAGGGGGGCGCGGTACGAGCAGTACTTC. V is TRBV19 and J is TRBJ2-7; D may correspond to TRBD1 or TRBD2 (6 bases each). CDR1 LNHDA and CDR2 SQIVND come from the germline V gene (reference sequence). Trimming removed 2 bases from V and 4 bases from J, with 12 bases in between. The CDR3 covers 14 residues.

The chain couples TRBV28 to TRBJ2-7; no clear D gene. Looked up from germline, CDR1 is MDHEN and CDR2 is SYDVKM. Trimming took off 5 bases at V and 0 bases at J, with 14 bases between the two ends. This CDR3 has 15 residues. The CDR3 nucleotides read TGTGCCAGCAGTCTGACGACTCCTTTCTCCTACGAGCAGTACTTC. Amino acids: CASSLTTPFSYEQYF.

The genes are TRBV7-9 and TRBJ2-1, with D unresolved. V lost 5 bases and J 4 bases, leaving 12 bases between the germline ends. The CDR3 covers 14 residues. Germline V gene data show CDR1 as SEHNR and CDR2 as FQNEAQ (reference sequence). This CDR3 is CASSKTDVYNEQFF. The CDR3 bases are TGTGCCAGCAGCAAAACGGACGTATACAATGAGCAGTTCTTC.

This clonotype was found many times. This sequence joins TRBV29-1 and TRBJ2-1; D tentatively reads TRBD1 or TRBD2 (6 bases each). The V gene lost 4 bases and the J gene lost 2 bases, with 12 bases spanning the gap. CDR3 length: 14 residues. From germline, CDR1 is SQVTM and CDR2 ANQGSEA. Here the CDR3 DNA reads TGCAGCGTTGGACGAGGGGGGCCCTACAATGAGCAGTTCTTC. Protein: CSVGRGGPYNEQFF.

The chain is built from TRBV25-1 and TRBJ1-2; D is perhaps TRBD1 (5 bases). This CDR3 comprises 11 residues. V was cut by 8 bases and J by 5 bases, with 9 bases left in between. The V gene's germline CDR1 is MGHDK and CDR2 SYGVNS. This CDR3 reads CASQQGYGYTF. The CDR3 nucleotides are TGTGCCAGCCAGCAGGGTTATGGCTACACCTTC.

This clonotype has just a few counts. This chain connects TRBV29-1 to TRBJ1-2; D remains unclear. The CDR3 is 13 amino acids. Germline V gives CDR1 SQVTM, CDR2 ANQGSEA. V was clipped by 1 base and J by 2 bases, with 8 bases between them. CDR3 sequence: CSVEGFRNYGYTF. The CDR3 bases are TGCAGCGTTGAAGGGTTTCGGAACTATGGCTACACCTTC.

The genes are TRBV3-1 and TRBJ2-6, with D unresolved. The CDR3 consists of 18 residues. Germline CDR1 reads LGHDT; CDR2 reads YNNKEL (reference sequence). V lost 1 base to trimming and J lost 0 bases, with 13 bases between them. The CDR3 coding sequence is TGTGCCAGCAGCCAAGTGTTCCCAGGCAGCTCTGGGGCCAACGTCCTGACTTTC. Encoded protein: CASSQVFPGSSGANVLTF. Combining the CDR3 with reference TRBV3-1 and TRBJ2-6 gives the whole variable domain DTAVSQTPKYLVTQMGNDKSIKCEQNLGHDTMYWYKQDSKKFLKIMFSYNNKELIINETVPNRFSPKSPDKAHLNLHINSLELGDSAVYFCASSQVFPGSSGANVLTFGAGSRLTVL.

The chain is built from TRBV12-3 or TRBV12-4 and TRBJ1-6; TRBD1 matches at 9 bases. The length of the CDR3 is 14 residues. V dropped 6 bases and J dropped 7; count of bases not matched to a gene: 4. CDR3 DNA: TGTGCCAGCAGCTCGACAGGGGGGAATTCACCCCTCCACTTT. It specifies CASSSTGGNSPLHF.

This clonotype was picked up a small number of times. The rearrangement links TRBV28 to TRBJ2-6; D gene ambiguous. CDR1 and CDR2 (germline): MDHEN, SYDVKM. Between the trimmed V and J ends, which lost 6 bases and 3 bases, there was a span of 6 bases. The CDR3 is 13 amino acids. CDR3 in amino acids: CASSLDGANVLTF. The CDR3 nucleotides read TGTGCCAGCAGCCTGGATGGGGCCAACGTCCTGACTTTC.